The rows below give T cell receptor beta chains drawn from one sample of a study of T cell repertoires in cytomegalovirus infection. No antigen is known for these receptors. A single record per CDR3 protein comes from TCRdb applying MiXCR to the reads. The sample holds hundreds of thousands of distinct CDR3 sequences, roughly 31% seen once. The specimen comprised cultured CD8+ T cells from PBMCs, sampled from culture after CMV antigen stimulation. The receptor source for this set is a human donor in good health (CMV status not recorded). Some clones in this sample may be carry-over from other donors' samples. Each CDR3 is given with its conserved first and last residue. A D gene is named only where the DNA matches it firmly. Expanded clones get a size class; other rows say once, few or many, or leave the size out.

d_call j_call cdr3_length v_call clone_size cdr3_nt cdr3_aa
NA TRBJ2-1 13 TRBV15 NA TGTGCCACCAGCGAAATGGGGACAAATGAGCAGTTCTTC CATSEMGTNEQFF
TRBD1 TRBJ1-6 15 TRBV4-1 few TGCGCCAGCAGCCATCCGACAGGGCGGAATTCACCCCTCCACTTT CASSHPTGRNSPLHF
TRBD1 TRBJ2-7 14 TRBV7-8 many TGTGCCAGCAGCTTATTCAGGGGGACCTACGAGCAGTACTTC CASSLFRGTYEQYF
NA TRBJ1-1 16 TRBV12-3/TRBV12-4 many TGTGCCAGCAGTTTGATCCTTGGCAGGCAGGACACTGAAGCTTTCTTT CASSLILGRQDTEAFF
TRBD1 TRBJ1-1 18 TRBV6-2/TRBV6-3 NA TGTGCCAGCAGAAAACCCCTCCGGGACAGGGAGTTGAACACTGAAGCTTTCTTT CASRKPLRDRELNTEAFF
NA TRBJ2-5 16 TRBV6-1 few TGTGCCAGCAGTGAACGGCAGGGATCGTACCAAGAGACCCAGTACTTC CASSERQGSYQETQYF
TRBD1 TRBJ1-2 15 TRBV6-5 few TGTGCCAGCAGTCCCCTAGGGGACAGTAACTATGGCTACACCTTC CASSPLGDSNYGYTF
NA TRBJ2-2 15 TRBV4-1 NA TGCGCCAGCAGCCAAGAGGTGGGGGCCTCCGGGGAGCTGTTTTTT CASSQEVGASGELFF
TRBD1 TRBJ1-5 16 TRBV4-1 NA TGCGCCAGCAGCCAAGATTCCGGACAGGGAAATCAGCCCCAGCATTTT CASSQDSGQGNQPQHF
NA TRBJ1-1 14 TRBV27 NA TGTGCCAGCAGTTTATCACCCGCCAACACTGAAGCTTTCTTT CASSLSPANTEAFF
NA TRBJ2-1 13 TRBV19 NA TGTGCCAGTAGTGATGACAGCCACAATGAGCAGTTCTTC CASSDDSHNEQFF
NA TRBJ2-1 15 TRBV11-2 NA TGTGCCAGCAGTTCACCGGGACAAGGTATCAATGAGCAGTTCTTC CASSSPGQGINEQFF
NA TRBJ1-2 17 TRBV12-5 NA TGTGCTAGTGGTCCTGATTTCTCGACAGGTTATGCCGGGAGCTACACCTTC CASGPDFSTGYAGSYTF
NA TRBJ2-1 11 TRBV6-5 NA TGTGCCAGCAGACAGGGCCAGAAGCAGTTCTTC CASRQGQKQFF
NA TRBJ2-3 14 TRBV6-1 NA TGTGCCAGCACGTCGGGAAGCCCTTTCGATACGCAGTATTTT CASTSGSPFDTQYF
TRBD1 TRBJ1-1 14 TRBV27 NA TGTGTCAGCAGTCCGGGACAGTATAACACTGAAGCTTTCTTT CVSSPGQYNTEAFF
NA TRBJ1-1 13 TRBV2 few TGTGCCAGCAGTGAAGCGCTTAACACTGAAGCTTTCTTT CASSEALNTEAFF
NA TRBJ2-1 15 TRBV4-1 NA TGCGCCAGCAGCCAAGATTCGGGCACGGTTCTTGAGCAGTTCTTC CASSQDSGTVLEQFF
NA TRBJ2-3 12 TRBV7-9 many TGTGCCAGCAGCACGACCCCTTATACGCAGTATTTT CASSTTPYTQYF
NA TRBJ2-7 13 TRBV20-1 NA TGCAGTGCTAGACAGACTAGTTCCTACGAGCAGTACTTC CSARQTSSYEQYF
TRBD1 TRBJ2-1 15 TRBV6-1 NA TGTGCCAGCACCGGGTGGGACAGGGGATCGGATGAGCAGTTCTTC CASTGWDRGSDEQFF
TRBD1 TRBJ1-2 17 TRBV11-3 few TGTGCCAGCAGCCCCACTCTCCGACAGGGGCCCGCCTATGGCTACACCTTC CASSPTLRQGPAYGYTF
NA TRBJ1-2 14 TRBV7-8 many TGTGCCAGCAGTGCGACGAGGGTTAACTATGGCTACACCTTC CASSATRVNYGYTF
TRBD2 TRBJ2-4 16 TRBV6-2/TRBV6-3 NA TGTGCCAGCAGTTACGGGACTAGCGGGGAAGGAGACGTTCAGTACTTC CASSYGTSGEGDVQYF
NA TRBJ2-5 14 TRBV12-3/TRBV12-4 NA TGTGTCAGCACCCCCGGACCGGAGGGAGAGACCCAGTACTTC CVSTPGPEGETQYF
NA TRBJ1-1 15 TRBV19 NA TGTGCCGGTAATGCGGTGGGGGCCGGGAACACTGAAGCTTTCTTT CAGNAVGAGNTEAFF
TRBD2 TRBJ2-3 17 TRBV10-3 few TGTGCCATCAGTGAGTCGCCCTTACTAGCGGGGGTAGATACGCAGTATTTT CAISESPLLAGVDTQYF
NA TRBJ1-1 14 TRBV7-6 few TGTGCCAGCAGCCCGGGACACCCGAGCACTGAAGCTTTCTTT CASSPGHPSTEAFF
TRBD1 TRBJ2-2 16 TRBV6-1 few TGTGCCAGCAGTTACACGACAGGGGAAAACACCGGGGAGCTGTTTTTT CASSYTTGENTGELFF
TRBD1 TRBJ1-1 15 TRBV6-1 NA TGTGCCAGCAGTACCTGGACAGGGCACAACACTGAAGCTTTCTTT CASSTWTGHNTEAFF
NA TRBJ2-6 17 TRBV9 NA TGTGCCAGCAGCCCGCAGGGAACTGTGGATGGGGCCAACGTCCTGACTTTC CASSPQGTVDGANVLTF
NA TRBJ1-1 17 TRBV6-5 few TGTGCCAGCAGTTACGGCTCCTCCGGGACACTGAACACTGAAGCTTTCTTT CASSYGSSGTLNTEAFF
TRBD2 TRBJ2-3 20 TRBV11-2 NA TGTGTCAGCAGCTTCTCAGCCTACCGGACTAGCGGGGCTAGCACAGATACGCAGTATTTT CVSSFSAYRTSGASTDTQYF
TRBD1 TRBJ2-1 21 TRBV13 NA TGTGCCAGCAGCGCTTGGGACAGGGGGCAAGGCTCCCCCGGAACCTACAATGAGCAGTTCTTC CASSAWDRGQGSPGTYNEQFF
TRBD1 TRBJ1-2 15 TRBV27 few TGTGCCAGCAGTTTAGTCCCGCCCAGGGGGCTCGGCTACACCTTC CASSLVPPRGLGYTF
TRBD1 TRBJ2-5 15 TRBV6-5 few TGTGCCAGCAGGCAGACAGGGGAGGTGGAAGAGACCCAGTACTTC CASRQTGEVEETQYF
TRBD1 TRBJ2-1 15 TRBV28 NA TGTGCCAGCAGGCCAAGGGACAGGACCTACAATGAGCAGTTCTTC CASRPRDRTYNEQFF
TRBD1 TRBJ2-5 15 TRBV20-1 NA TGCAGTGCTAGTTTCTCCGGGACAGGGATAGAGACCCAGTACTTC CSASFSGTGIETQYF
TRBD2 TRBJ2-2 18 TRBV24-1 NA TGTGCCACCAGTGACGAGACTAGCGGGGTACCCTTTGGCGGGGAGCTGTTTTTT CATSDETSGVPFGGELFF
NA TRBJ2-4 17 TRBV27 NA TGTGCCAGCAGTTTATCTGCAGTGGGGCAGGGAGTAAACATTCAGTACTTC CASSLSAVGQGVNIQYF
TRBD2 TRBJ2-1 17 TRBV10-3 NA TGTGCCATCAGTGAGTCGCTTAGCGGGGGCCTTAGGGATGAGCAGTTCTTC CAISESLSGGLRDEQFF
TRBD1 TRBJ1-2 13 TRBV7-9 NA TGTGCCAGCAGCCTCGGGACAGGGCAAGGCTACACCTTC CASSLGTGQGYTF
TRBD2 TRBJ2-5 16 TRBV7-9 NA TGTGCCAGCAGCCCCCCGGGACTAGCGGGGGCGGAGGCCCAGTACTTC CASSPPGLAGAEAQYF
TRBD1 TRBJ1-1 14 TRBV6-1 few TGTGCCAGCAGTGAGAAGGGGGCGCTCACTGAAGCTTTCTTT CASSEKGALTEAFF
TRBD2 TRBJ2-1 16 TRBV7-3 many TGTGCCAGCAGCTCCTCACTAGCGGGGGGGAGGAATGAGCAGTTCTTC CASSSSLAGGRNEQFF
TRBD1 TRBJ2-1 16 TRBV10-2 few TGCGCCAGCAGCCTAGGTTCACAGGGGGCCGGCAATGAGCAGTTCTTC CASSLGSQGAGNEQFF
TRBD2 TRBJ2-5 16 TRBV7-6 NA TGTGCCAGCAGCTTAGGTCGAGCGGGGGGGCCCGGGACCCAGTACTTC CASSLGRAGGPGTQYF
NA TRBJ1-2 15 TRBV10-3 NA TGTGCCATCAGTGAGAGTCCGGGGACCCCCTATGGCTACACCTTC CAISESPGTPYGYTF
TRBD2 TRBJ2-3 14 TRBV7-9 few TGTGCCAGCATAGCGGGGGGGGGAACAGATACGCAGTATTTT CASIAGGGTDTQYF
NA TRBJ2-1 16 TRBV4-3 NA TGCGCCAGCAGCCGGAGAATGGGAGTAACCTACAATGAGCAGTTCTTC CASSRRMGVTYNEQFF
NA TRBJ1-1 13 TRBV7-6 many TGTGCCAGCAGAGAGATAATGAACACTGAAGCTTTCTTT CASREIMNTEAFF
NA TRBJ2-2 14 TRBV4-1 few TGCGCCAGCAGCCAAGGGGCCCTCGCCGGGGAGCTGTTTTTT CASSQGALAGELFF
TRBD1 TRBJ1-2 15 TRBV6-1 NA TGTGCCAGCAGTTCTAAAGCCGGGACAGGGGGTGGCTACACCTTC CASSSKAGTGGGYTF
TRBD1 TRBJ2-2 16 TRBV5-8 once TGTGCCAGATTTGCCCGGGACAGAAAGTATTCCGGGGAGCTGTTTTTT CARFARDRKYSGELFF
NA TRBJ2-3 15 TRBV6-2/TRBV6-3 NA TGTGCCAGCAGACCTTGGACTTCTAACACAGATACGCAGTATTTT CASRPWTSNTDTQYF
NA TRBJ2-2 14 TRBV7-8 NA TGTGCCAGCAGCTCTTGGGGCTCTACCGGGGAGCTGTTTTTT CASSSWGSTGELFF
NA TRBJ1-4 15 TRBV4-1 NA TGCGCCAGCAGCCCAAACGCCTGGGAGGATGAAAAACTGTTTTTT CASSPNAWEDEKLFF